These 32 T cell receptor beta chains came from one sample sequenced in a study of prognosis after radiotherapy for stage I lung cancer. Multiplex PCR, run in two rounds, amplified TCR beta CDR3 from genomic DNA. Every TRBV and TRBJ gene had its own specific primer in first-round PCR. One entry per CDR3 protein, called by TCRdb with MiXCR from the multiplex PCR reads. Counted here are more than 15,000 distinct CDR3 sequences, over 15% occurring once; the ten biggest clones make up around 40%. Here the sequenced sample was PBMCs, taken before or after stereotactic body radiation therapy (not recorded which). Every receptor here comes from a donor at least 50 years old with non-small cell lung cancer.

This clonotype was seen repeatedly, ten times or more. V is TRBV4-2 and J is TRBJ2-5; D may match TRBD1 or TRBD2 (5 bases each). This CDR3 is built from 17 residues. Germline V gives CDR1 LGHNA, CDR2 YNFKEQ. Deletions cut 0 bases from V and 4 bases from J, with 18 bases between. CDR3 sequence reads: CASSQDAGSGYRETQYF. CDR3 coding DNA: TGTGCCAGCAGCCAAGATGCGGGTTCAGGGTACCGAGAGACCCAGTACTTC.

This clonotype was observed many times. The CDR3, as DNA: TGTGCCAGCAGTTACGGTGGGGAGTTGGAGACCCAGTACTTC. This gives the protein CASSYGGELETQYF. V and J are TRBV6-2 or TRBV6-3 and TRBJ2-5, with a possible D match to TRBD2 (5 bases). CDR1 and CDR2 (germline): MNHEY, SVGEGT. Trimming cost V 2 bases and J 5 bases, with 12 bases left between them. The CDR3 is made up of 14 amino acids.

This clonotype was seen ten or more times. V usage is TRBV2 and J usage is TRBJ2-2; the match to TRBD2 covers 8 bases. The germline V gene encodes CDR1 SNHLY and CDR2 FYNNEI. The CDR3 spans 16 residues. V was clipped by 6 bases and J by 2 bases; unmatched bases: 8. CDR3 coding DNA: TGTGCCAGCAGATCGGGGGGGCAGATCAACACCGGGGAGCTGTTTTTT. This gives the protein CASRSGGQINTGELFF. The complete variable domain, with remaining parts taken from reference TRBV2 and TRBJ2-2, reads EPEVTQTPSHQVTQMGQEVILRCVPISNHLYFYWYRQILGQKVEFLVSFYNNEISEKSEIFDDQFSVERPDGSNFTLKIRSTKLEDSAMYFCASRSGGQINTGELFFGEGSRLTVL.

This clonotype was picked up many times. The chain employs TRBV7-2 and TRBJ2-2, with 15 positions matching TRBD2. V lost 5 bases to trimming and J lost 7 bases; unmatched junction nucleotides: 8. The germline V gene encodes CDR1 SGHTA and CDR2 FQGNSA. The CDR3 totals 17 residues. CDR3 DNA: TGTGCCAGCAGCCCCAGGACTAGCGGGAGGGGGGGCGGGGAGCTGTTTTTT. Translated, it gives CASSPRTSGRGGGELFF.

This clonotype came up many times. The chain is built from TRBV18 and TRBJ2-1, with a weak D call TRBD2 (6 bases). The V gene lost 2 bases and the J gene lost 3 bases, with 14 bases spanning the gap. The CDR3 totals 16 residues. Germline loops: CDR1 KGHSH, CDR2 LQKENI. DNA for the CDR3: TGTGCCAGCTCACCAGCGGGGAACACAATCTACAATGAGCAGTTCTTC. It encodes CASSPAGNTIYNEQFF.

This clonotype has just a few counts. A read error is possible here, since a much larger clone lies one base away. The chain couples TRBV18 to TRBJ2-1; no firm D call. The CDR3 spans 16 residues. Germline-derived CDR1 and CDR2 are KGHSH and LQKENI. The V gene lost 3 bases and the J gene lost 6 bases, with 18 bases spanning the gap. The DNA of the CDR3 is TGTGCCAGCTCACCTGAGTCCCCCTCTAGTCTCAATGAGCAGTTCTTC. Amino acids: CASSPESPSSLNEQFF.

This clonotype was seen only a few times. This chain links TRBV5-5 with TRBJ1-1; 11 nucleotides line up with TRBD1. Unmatched junction bases numbered 15, after V lost 2 bases and J lost 6 bases. The CDR3 contains 18 residues. Per the germline V gene, CDR1 is SGHKS and CDR2 is YYEKEE (reference sequence). Here the CDR3 reads CASSFWGRTGGHKPEAFF. DNA of the CDR3: TGTGCCAGCAGCTTTTGGGGAAGGACAGGGGGCCATAAGCCTGAAGCTTTCTTT.

This clonotype showed up many times. The chain recombines TRBV18 with TRBJ2-3, with a possible D match to TRBD2 (5 bases). The CDR3 runs to 16 residues. The germline gives CDR1 KGHSH, CDR2 LQKENI. Trimming left V 6 bases short and J 0 bases short, with 16 bases between. The CDR3 protein is CASSPGITASTDTQYF. In DNA, the CDR3 is TGTGCCAGCTCCCCCGGGATAACCGCTAGCACAGATACGCAGTATTTT.

This clonotype was picked up many times. V is TRBV7-2 and J is TRBJ2-7, with TRBD1 matching 8 bases. The CDR3 totals 15 residues. V shed 1 base, J shed 3 bases, and the junction held 5 bases outside the gene matches. In germline, CDR1 is SGHTA, CDR2 FQGNSA. The CDR3 here is CASSLGYRGFYEQYF. CDR3 nucleotides: TGTGCCAGCAGCTTAGGGTACAGGGGGTTCTACGAGCAGTACTTC.

This clonotype was seen a few times. The chain couples TRBV3-1 to TRBJ1-6, with D hard to call. The CDR3 extends over 14 amino acids. The ends were cut back, 1 base at V and 8 bases at J, with 9 bases in the middle. CDR1 and CDR2 from the germline V gene are LGHDT and YNNKEL (reference sequence). The CDR3 here is CASSQGSHDSPLHF. CDR3 DNA sequence: TGTGCCAGCAGCCAAGGATCCCATGATTCACCCCTCCACTTT.

This clonotype has a count of ten or more. The chain combines TRBV18 with TRBJ2-1, with D possibly called TRBD1 or TRBD2 (5 bases each). With 3 bases removed from V and 7 bases from J, the gap between germline ends came to 16 bases. CDR1 and CDR2 (germline): KGHSH, LQKENI. CDR3 length: 15 amino acids. CDR3 region: CASSPGAVEANEQFF. CDR3 DNA sequence: TGTGCCAGCTCACCTGGGGCAGTGGAGGCAAATGAGCAGTTCTTC.

In its sample, this clonotype was seen many times. V is TRBV5-1 and J is TRBJ2-3, with 11 nucleotides matching TRBD1. With V trimmed by 4 bases and J by 4 bases, 11 bases remained unmatched. In germline, CDR1 is SGHRS, CDR2 YFSETQ. There are 17 residues in the CDR3. The DNA of the CDR3 is TGCGCCAGCAGCACCGGGACAGGGGGTTTTGGCGCAGATACGCAGTATTTT. It codes for CASSTGTGGFGADTQYF.

This clonotype showed up just a few times. One base separates it from a far larger clone, so it is likely a read error. The rearrangement uses TRBV6-4 and TRBJ2-7; possibly TRBD1 or TRBD2 for D (5 bases each). V dropped 8 bases and J dropped 2 bases, with 16 bases sitting between them. The CDR3 runs to 14 residues. Germline V gene data show CDR1 as MRHNA and CDR2 as SNTAGT. CDR3 protein: CASAKRGVTYEQYF. DNA for the CDR3: TGTGCCAGCGCCAAGAGAGGGGTCACCTACGAGCAGTACTTC.

The chain is built from TRBV20-1 and TRBJ2-3; D unclear. Trimming removed 5 bases at V and 4 bases at J, with 16 bases between. CDR1 and CDR2 (germline): DFQATT, SNEGSKA (reference sequence). The CDR3 length is 14 residues. This CDR3 reads CSAQLTLFSDTQYF. CDR3 sequence (DNA): TGCAGTGCTCAACTAACTTTATTTTCAGATACGCAGTATTTT.

This clonotype was seen repeatedly, ten times or more. The CDR3 here is CASSPGPRGTGELFF. The CDR3 DNA reads as TGTGCCAGCTCACCGGGGCCGCGGGGCACCGGGGAGCTGTTTTTT. The genes are TRBV18 and TRBJ2-2; a weak D match, TRBD2 (6 bases). Germline lookup yields CDR1 KGHSH and CDR2 LQKENI. Trimming stripped 3 bases from V and 4 bases from J, with 12 bases between. CDR3 length: 15 amino acids.

In its sample, this clonotype was seen many times. The chain links TRBV7-9 to TRBJ2-7, with TRBD1 identical over 9 bases. The CDR3 length is 15 residues. V was pared by 5 bases and J by 1 base, with 6 bases of the junction left unmatched. CDR1 is SEHNR and CDR2 is FQNEAQ in the germline V gene (reference sequence). The CDR3 spells CASSKQQGASYEQYF. For the CDR3, the DNA is TGTGCCAGCAGCAAACAACAGGGGGCGTCCTACGAGCAGTACTTC.

The table lists this clonotype with many counts. The rearrangement joins TRBV4-1 to TRBJ1-6; maybe TRBD1 (6 bases). Germline V gene data show CDR1 as MGHRA and CDR2 as YSYEKL. The V end was cut by 1 base, the J end by 5 bases, with 21 bases between. CDR3 length: 19 amino acids. CDR3: CASSQGGLVGGFDNSPLHF. The CDR3 DNA reads as TGCGCCAGCAGCCAAGGGGGTTTGGTTGGGGGCTTCGATAATTCACCCCTCCACTTT.

The sample holds many counts of this clonotype. The V gene is TRBV6-1, the J gene TRBJ2-1; D is unclear. Trimming left V 6 bases short and J 9 bases short, with 15 bases between. This CDR3 spans 13 amino acids. CDR1 MNHNS and CDR2 SASEGT come from the germline V gene. The CDR3 loop reads CASSYIQGGEQFF. The CDR3 DNA follows: TGTGCCAGCAGCTATATCCAAGGCGGTGAGCAGTTCTTC.

This clonotype was found many times. The chain links TRBV13 to TRBJ1-4, with TRBD1 matching over 8 bases. J lost 8 bases, V lost 0 bases, and 11 bases had no gene match. This CDR3 has 17 amino acids. Germline loops: CDR1 PRHDT, CDR2 FYEKMQ (reference sequence). DNA of the CDR3: TGTGCCAGCAGCTTAGGTCGGCGACAGGGGAGGGAGGAAAAACTGTTTTTT. As protein: CASSLGRRQGREEKLFF.

This clonotype was seen many times. This sequence joins TRBV7-2 and TRBJ1-1; 10 nucleotides align to TRBD1. Germline CDR1 SGHTA, CDR2 FQGNSA. The CDR3 contains 14 residues. V gave up 3 bases and J gave up 5 bases; unmatched junction bases: 3. CDR3 region: CASSLGQGRTEAFF. The CDR3 DNA is TGTGCCAGCAGCTTGGGACAGGGGAGGACTGAAGCTTTCTTT.

This clonotype showed up many times. The chain carries TRBV18 and TRBJ2-1; 15 bases map to TRBD2. CDR1 and CDR2 (germline): KGHSH, LQKENI. The CDR3 has 17 amino acids. The V and J ends lost 3 bases and 1 base, in that order; junction bases with no gene match: 1. The CDR3 region is CASSPGTSGGSYNEQFF. The CDR3 DNA reads as TGTGCCAGCTCACCCGGGACTAGCGGGGGGTCCTACAATGAGCAGTTCTTC.

The table lists this clonotype with a count of one. The chain has TRBV3-1 and TRBJ2-7; D is possibly TRBD2 (6 bases). V dropped 8 bases and J dropped 2 bases, with 16 bases sitting between them. Germline V CDR1 and CDR2: LGHDT, YNNKEL (reference sequence). The CDR3 sequence is 14 residues long. CDR3 residues: CASLRSSGPYEQYF. The CDR3 DNA reads TGTGCCAGCCTCCGTAGTAGCGGACCCTACGAGCAGTACTTC.

Turning to this clonotype: It differs at one base from a far larger clone, so likely a read error. The chain recombines TRBV30 with TRBJ2-7; D is unresolved. Trimming removed 3 bases at V and 7 bases at J, with 19 bases between. The CDR3 is 14 residues long. Germline V gives CDR1 GTSNPN, CDR2 SVGIG (reference sequence). Here the CDR3 DNA reads TGTGCCTGGAGCCGGGCCCCGGAGCACAATGAGCAGTACTTC. Translating it yields CAWSRAPEHNEQYF. The variable domain in full, with the rest retrieved from reference TRBV30 and TRBJ2-7, is SQTIHQWPATLVQPVGSPLSLECTVEGTSNPNLYWYRQAAGRGLQLLFYSVGIGQISSEVPQNLSASRPQDRQFILSSKKLLLSDSGFYLCAWSRAPEHNEQYFGPGTRLTVT.

Ten or more counts support this clonotype. The chain links TRBV27 to TRBJ1-1; TRBD1 might be the D (6 bases). The V and J ends lost 0 bases and 6 bases respectively, with 11 bases between them. Germline CDR1 MNHEY, CDR2 SMNVEV (reference sequence). The CDR3 has 14 residues. The chain's CDR3 is CASSLSLGGPEAFF. In DNA, the CDR3 is TGTGCCAGCAGTTTATCGCTGGGGGGCCCTGAAGCTTTCTTT.

This clonotype was observed at least ten times. As DNA, the CDR3 is TGTGCCAGTAGTTTCGGGACAGCGATTAACTATGGCTACACCTTC. Translating gives CASSFGTAINYGYTF. The chain combines TRBV19 with TRBJ1-2, with TRBD1 matching over 7 bases. The CDR3 consists of 15 residues. From germline, CDR1 is LNHDA and CDR2 SQIVND (reference sequence). V was clipped by 5 bases and J by 1 base; unmatched bases: 7.

This clonotype was seen ten or more times. The chain uses TRBV20-1 and TRBJ1-1; D is possibly TRBD1 (6 bases). V lost 3 bases and J 5 bases, leaving 16 bases between the germline ends. CDR1 is DFQATT, CDR2 SNEGSKA, per germline (reference sequence). This CDR3 region has 14 residues. The CDR3 loop reads CSASSSGARTEAFF. DNA of the CDR3: TGCAGTGCTAGTTCATCAGGGGCGAGGACTGAAGCTTTCTTT.

The table lists this clonotype with many counts. The chain recombines TRBV19 with TRBJ2-1; 11 bases agree with TRBD2. CDR1 is LNHDA and CDR2 is SQIVND in the germline V gene (reference sequence). CDR3 length equals 16 residues. Trimming took 7 bases from V and 3 from J; bases not matched to a gene: 8. In nucleotides, the CDR3 is TGTGCCAGTAACCGGGGACTAGCGGCGGTCTACAATGAGCAGTTCTTC. Its protein is CASNRGLAAVYNEQFF.

In its sample, this clonotype was seen many times. The CDR3 here is CASSPQGMTNTEAFF. For the CDR3, the DNA is TGTGCCAGCTCACCACAGGGGATGACGAACACTGAAGCTTTCTTT. The V and J genes are TRBV18 and TRBJ1-1; D perhaps matches TRBD1 (5 bases). Germline assignment: CDR1 KGHSH and CDR2 LQKENI. The CDR3 has 15 amino acids. Trimming removed 1 base at V and 1 base at J, with 10 bases between.

This clonotype was detected only a few times. Possible read error: a much larger clone is one base away. The CDR3 sequence: CASSLRHFGETQYF. Written as DNA, the CDR3 is TGTGCCAGCAGCTTGCGGCACTTCGGGGAGACCCAGTACTTC. V and J are TRBV5-4 and TRBJ2-5; no definite D call. CDR3 length: 14 residues. The germline CDR1 and CDR2 sequences are SGHNT and YYREEE (reference sequence). V gave up 1 base and J gave up 5 bases, with 12 bases separating them.

This clonotype showed up many times. The gene calls are TRBV10-3 and TRBJ1-6; D is uncertain. Germline V gene lookup returns CDR1 ENHRY and CDR2 SYGVKD. The CDR3 has 11 amino acids. V was cut by 3 bases and J by 6 bases, with 0 bases left in between. In DNA, the CDR3 is TGTGCCATCAGTGATAATTCACCCCTCCACTTT. Protein: CAISDNSPLHF.

This clonotype was observed many times. J is TRBJ1-4 and V is TRBV18; D unresolved. The CDR3 has 15 residues. With 3 bases removed from V and 8 bases from J, the gap between germline ends came to 16 bases. Germline assignment: CDR1 KGHSH and CDR2 LQKENI. The CDR3 region has the DNA TGTGCCAGCTCACCGGCAGGACGGTCTGGGGAAAAACTGTTTTTT. Protein sequence: CASSPAGRSGEKLFF.

This clonotype has ten or more counts. The chain combines TRBV6-1 with TRBJ2-3, with D unresolved. Germline CDR1 MNHNS, CDR2 SASEGT. The V and J ends lost 4 bases and 1 base respectively, with 15 bases between them. The CDR3 sequence is 16 residues long. CDR3 region: CASSGRGRWGTDTQYF. In DNA form, the CDR3 reads TGTGCCAGCAGTGGACGTGGGCGATGGGGCACAGATACGCAGTATTTT.